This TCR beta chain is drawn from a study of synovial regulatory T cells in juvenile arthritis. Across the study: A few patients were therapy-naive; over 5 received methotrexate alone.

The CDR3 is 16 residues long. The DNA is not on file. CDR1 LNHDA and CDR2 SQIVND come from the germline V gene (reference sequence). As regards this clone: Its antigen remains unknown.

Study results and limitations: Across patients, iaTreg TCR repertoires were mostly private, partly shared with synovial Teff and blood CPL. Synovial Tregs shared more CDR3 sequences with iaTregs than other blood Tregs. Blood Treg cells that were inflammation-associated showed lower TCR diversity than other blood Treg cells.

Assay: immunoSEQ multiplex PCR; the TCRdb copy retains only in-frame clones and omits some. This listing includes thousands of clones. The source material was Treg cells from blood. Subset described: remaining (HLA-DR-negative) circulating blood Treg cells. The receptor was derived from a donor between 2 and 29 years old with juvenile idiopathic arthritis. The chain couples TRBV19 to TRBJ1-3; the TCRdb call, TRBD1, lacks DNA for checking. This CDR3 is CASSIIGASSGNTIYF.